These T cell receptor beta chains were read from a single sample in a study of cytomegalovirus exposure and HLA in healthy donors. Generated by immunoSEQ multiplex PCR, the TCRdb table keeps only in-frame clones and is missing some. The repertoire holds about 160,000 clones, with roughly three quarters as singletons. Specimen: PBMCs. These receptors originate from a man aged 55 to 70 in good health and CMV-seronegative. Both conserved end residues are part of each CDR3. The D gene is left open where the match is weak. Clone sizes are given selectively: once, few, many, or a class where the clone is expanded.

TRBJ1-5 TRBD1 . TRBV5-1 CASSYTTGSNQPQHF TGCGCCAGCAGCTATACGACAGGGAGCAATCAGCCCCAGCATTTT
TRBJ2-7 TRBD1 . TRBV7-9 CASSRGQGYYEQYF TGTGCCAGCAGCAGGGGACAGGGTTACTACGAGCAGTACTTC
TRBJ1-4 . . TRBV27 CASRDTGTNEKLFF TGTGCCAGCAGAGACACAGGGACTAATGAAAAACTGTTTTTT
TRBJ2-7 TRBD2 . TRBV9 CASSGAGTSYPSYEQYF TGTGCCAGCAGCGGGGCCGGGACTAGCTACCCTTCCTACGAGCAGTACTTC
TRBJ2-3 TRBD2 . TRBV29-1 CSVATSGMVMTADTQYF TGCAGCGTGGCGACTAGCGGGATGGTGATGACGGCAGATACGCAGTATTTT
TRBJ1-5 TRBD1 . TRBV7-2 CASSLVTGPYQPQHF TGTGCCAGCAGCTTAGTGACAGGGCCGTATCAGCCCCAGCATTTT
TRBJ2-1 TRBD2 . TRBV7-6 CASSPPGGGEQFF TGTGCCAGCAGCCCCCCGGGAGGCGGTGAGCAGTTCTTC
TRBJ2-3 TRBD2 . TRBV30 CAWDPSGSRTDTQYF TGTGCCTGGGACCCTAGCGGGAGTAGAACAGATACGCAGTATTTT
TRBJ2-7 TRBD2 . TRBV9 CASSVGLAGSSSYEQYF TGTGCCAGCAGCGTAGGACTAGCGGGCTCGAGCTCCTACGAGCAGTACTTC
TRBJ2-5 TRBD2 few TRBV7-2 CASSRNSGEKETQYF TGTGCCAGCAGCCGCAATAGCGGGGAGAAAGAGACCCAGTACTTC
TRBJ1-2 TRBD1 . TRBV9 CASRSGTGFSLYGYTF TGTGCCAGCAGGTCCGGGACAGGGTTTTCCCTCTATGGCTACACCTTC
TRBJ2-2 . . TRBV27 CASSLTGDTGELFF TGTGCCAGCAGTTTAACGGGGGACACCGGGGAGCTGTTTTTT
TRBJ2-7 TRBD1 . TRBV4-1 CASSQSPRQGRNEQYF TGCGCCAGCAGCCAATCCCCGCGACAGGGGCGCAACGAGCAGTACTTC
TRBJ1-2 . . TRBV19 CASSIGLVQGGNGYTF TGTGCCAGTAGTATAGGTCTGGTACAGGGCGGTAATGGCTACACCTTC
TRBJ2-7 TRBD1 . TRBV27 CASSVQGHSYEQYF TGTGCCAGCAGCGTACAGGGGCACTCCTACGAGCAGTACTTC
TRBJ1-1 . . TRBV29-1 CSAPPLGGRTEAFF TGCAGCGCTCCTCCCCTGGGCGGGAGGACTGAAGCTTTCTTT
TRBJ1-1 . once TRBV4-3 CASTQVPRDTEAFF TGCGCCAGCACCCAAGTCCCCAGGGACACTGAAGCTTTCTTT
TRBJ1-1 . . TRBV27 CASRTAGTEAFF TGTGCCAGCAGGACAGCAGGGACTGAAGCTTTCTTT
TRBJ1-2 TRBD1 . TRBV14 CASSQYTGGGGYTF TGTGCCAGCAGCCAATATACAGGGGGTGGTGGCTACACCTTC
TRBJ2-7 TRBD2 . TRBV28 CASSGESAGDYEQYF TGTGCCAGCAGTGGGGAGTCCGCGGGGGACTACGAGCAGTACTTC
TRBJ1-6 . . TRBV28 CASSFTGSSYNSPLHF TGTGCCAGCAGTTTCACAGGCAGCTCCTATAATTCACCCCTCCACTTT
TRBJ2-7 . once TRBV29-1 CSASGVLEQYF TGCAGCGCCTCGGGTGTTCTGGAGCAGTACTTC
TRBJ2-3 . . TRBV30 CAWSVGLNTDTQYF TGTGCCTGGAGTGTTGGTCTAAACACAGATACGCAGTATTTT
TRBJ2-1 TRBD2 . TRBV4-3 CASSQDPLAGGRYNEQFF TGCGCCAGCAGCCAAGATCCGTTAGCGGGGGGCCGTTACAATGAGCAGTTCTTC
TRBJ1-4 . . TRBV4-2 CASSQVGGGGRTTNEKLFF TGTGCCAGCAGCCAAGTCGGTGGGGGCGGCAGAACAACTAATGAAAAACTGTTTTTT
TRBJ2-2 TRBD1 . TRBV11-2 CASSPGTVYTGELFF TGTGCCAGCAGCCCCGGGACAGTATACACCGGGGAGCTGTTTTTT
TRBJ2-7 TRBD2 . TRBV28 CASSPPPGTNYEQYF TGTGCCAGCAGTCCCCCCCCGGGGACTAATTACGAGCAGTACTTC
TRBJ2-5 . . TRBV25-1 CASLYQETQYF TGTGCCAGCCTATACCAAGAGACCCAGTACTTC
TRBJ1-4 TRBD1 . TRBV6-1 CASNKPTGGTEKLFF TGTGCCAGCAATAAACCGACAGGGGGGACTGAAAAACTGTTTTTT
TRBJ2-7 . few TRBV5-1 CASRSTDSLEQYF TGCGCCAGCCGCTCGACGGACTCCCTCGAGCAGTACTTC
TRBJ2-1 TRBD2 . TRBV4-3 CASSQGAGTTFF TGCGCCAGCAGCCAAGGTGCCGGGACTACCTTCTTC
TRBJ1-1 . few TRBV5-4 CASSHLLMGAISEAFF TGTGCCAGCAGCCACCTATTAATGGGAGCAATTTCTGAAGCTTTCTTT
TRBJ1-5 . . TRBV9 CASIMATRLGRNQPQHF TGTGCCAGCATCATGGCGACGAGATTGGGCCGCAATCAGCCCCAGCATTTT
TRBJ2-7 . . TRBV18 CASSRSYEQYF TGTGCCAGCTCCCGTTCCTACGAGCAGTACTTC
TRBJ1-1 . . TRBV7-2 CASSYLGDTEAFF TGTGCCAGCAGCTATTTGGGCGACACTGAAGCTTTCTTT
TRBJ2-2 . . TRBV12-5 CASGLDQAGELLF TGTGCTAGTGGTTTGGACCAGGCCGGGGAGCTGCTTTTT
TRBJ2-7 . . TRBV7-8 CASSLAAGDRSSYEQYF TGTGCCAGCAGCTTAGCGGCGGGTGACAGGAGCTCCTACGAGCAGTACTTC
TRBJ1-2 TRBD1 . TRBV6-5 CASSSHRGQAYGYTF TGTGCCAGCAGTTCACACAGGGGACAGGCCTATGGCTACACCTTC
TRBJ2-1 TRBD1 . TRBV5-1 CASSADREYNEQFF TGCGCCAGCAGCGCGGACAGGGAATACAATGAGCAGTTCTTC
TRBJ2-7 . . TRBV10-3 CALSLGGQEQYF TGTGCCCTCTCCCTCGGGGGACAGGAGCAGTACTTC
TRBJ1-4 . . TRBV5-1 CASSLDTGKSEKLFF TGCGCCAGCAGCTTGGATACAGGGAAGAGTGAAAAACTGTTTTTT
TRBJ2-7 TRBD2 . TRBV30 CAWSVRGLAGAGEQYF TGTGCCTGGAGTGTACGTGGACTAGCGGGAGCGGGGGAGCAGTACTTC
TRBJ2-1 TRBD2 . TRBV28 CASSLASGAYNEQFF TGTGCCAGTAGCCTGGCTAGCGGAGCCTACAATGAGCAGTTCTTC
TRBJ2-7 . once TRBV7-6 CASSRTDDYEQYF TGTGCCAGCAGCCGGACAGACGACTACGAGCAGTACTTC
TRBJ1-3 . . TRBV6-5 CASSYGGASGNTIYF TGTGCCAGCAGTTACGGGGGGGCGTCTGGAAACACCATATATTTT
TRBJ2-1 . . TRBV7-2 CASSRDSRRAYNEQFF TGTGCCAGCAGCCGAGACTCGAGGCGGGCCTACAATGAGCAGTTCTTC
TRBJ2-7 . . TRBV4-1 CASSQGPGQEGYEQYF TGCGCCAGCAGCCAAGGCCCCGGACAGGAGGGATACGAGCAGTACTTC
TRBJ2-7 TRBD1 few TRBV7-9 CASRAGTGTYEQYF TGTGCCAGCAGGGCCGGGACAGGGACCTACGAGCAGTACTTC
TRBJ2-2 TRBD2 few TRBV7-3 CASTRRGRGGTGELFF TGTGCCAGCACCCGAAGGGGGCGGGGGGGCACCGGGGAGCTGTTTTTT
TRBJ2-1 TRBD2 . TRBV18 CASSRGLAGNSYNEQFF TGTGCCAGCTCGAGGGGACTAGCGGGCAACTCCTACAATGAGCAGTTCTTC
TRBJ1-2 . . TRBV6-5 CASRFDRFLYGYTF TGTGCCAGCAGATTTGACAGGTTCCTTTATGGCTACACCTTC
TRBJ1-1 TRBD1 . TRBV7-2 CASSLRGRGTEAFF TGTGCCAGCAGCCTCAGGGGGCGAGGCACTGAAGCTTTCTTT
TRBJ2-5 TRBD1 . TRBV10-3 CATRGRGEETQYF TGTGCCACCAGGGGGCGTGGAGAAGAGACCCAGTACTTC
TRBJ1-3 . . TRBV5-8 CASSLAGNPGNTIYF TGTGCCAGCAGCTTGGCAGGGAACCCTGGAAACACCATATATTTT